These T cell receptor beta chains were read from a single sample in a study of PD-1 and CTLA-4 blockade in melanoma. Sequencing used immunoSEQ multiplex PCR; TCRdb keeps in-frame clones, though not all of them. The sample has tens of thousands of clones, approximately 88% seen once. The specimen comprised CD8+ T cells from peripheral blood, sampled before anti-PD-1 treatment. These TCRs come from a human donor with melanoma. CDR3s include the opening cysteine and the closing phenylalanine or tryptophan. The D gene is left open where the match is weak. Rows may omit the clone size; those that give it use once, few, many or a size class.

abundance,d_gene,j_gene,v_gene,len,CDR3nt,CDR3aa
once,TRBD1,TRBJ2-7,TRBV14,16,TGTGCCAGCAGCCACTCCCCGGGACAGGGAACCTACGAGCAGTACTTC,CASSHSPGQGTYEQYF
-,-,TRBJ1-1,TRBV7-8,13,TGTGCCAGCAGCCCCCGACAGAACACTGAAGCTTTCTTT,CASSPRQNTEAFF
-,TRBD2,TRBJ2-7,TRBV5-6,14,TGTGCCAGCAGCTCCAGCGGGGTCTACGACGAGCAGTACTTC,CASSSSGVYDEQYF
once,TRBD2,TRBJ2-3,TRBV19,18,TGTGCCAGTAGTGGAGGACTAGCGGGGGGTATTAGCACAGATACGCAGTATTTT,CASSGGLAGGISTDTQYF
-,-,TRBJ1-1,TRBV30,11,TGTGCCTGGAGAGTGGCCACTGAAGCTTTCTTT,CAWRVATEAFF
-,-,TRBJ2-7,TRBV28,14,TGTGCCAGCAGTTTGCCCAGGGAGGAGAACGAGCAGTACTTC,CASSLPREENEQYF
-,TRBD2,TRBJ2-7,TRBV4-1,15,TGCGCCAGCAGCGGGCTAGCGGCGTCGGCCTACGAGCAGTACTTC,CASSGLAASAYEQYF
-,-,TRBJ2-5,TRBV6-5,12,TGTGCCAGCAGTTACGACCAAGAGACCCAGTACTTC,CASSYDQETQYF
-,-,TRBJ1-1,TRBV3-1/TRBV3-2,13,TGTGCCAGCAGCCCCCTCCTGGAGACTGAAGCTTTCTTT,CASSPLLETEAFF
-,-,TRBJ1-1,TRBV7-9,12,TGTGCCAGCAGCTTACGGGGGGCTGAAGCTTTCTTT,CASSLRGAEAFF
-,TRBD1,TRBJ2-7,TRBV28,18,TGTGCCAGCAGTTTATGGAACCTTAGGACAGGTAGCTCCTACGAGCAGTACTTC,CASSLWNLRTGSSYEQYF
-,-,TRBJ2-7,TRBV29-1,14,TGCAGCGTTGTAGGAGACAGCCATTCCTACGAGCAGTACTTC,CSVVGDSHSYEQYF
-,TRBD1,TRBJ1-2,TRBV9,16,TGTGCCAGCAGCGGGGGACAGGGGGCTGGAGGCTATGGCTACACCTTC,CASSGGQGAGGYGYTF
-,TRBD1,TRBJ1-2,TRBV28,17,TGTGCCAGCAGTTTAGGGCCCCCTGGACAGGGACCCTATGGCTACACCTTC,CASSLGPPGQGPYGYTF
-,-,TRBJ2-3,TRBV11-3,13,TGTGCCAGCAGCTTAGATCTTACAGATACGCAGTATTTT,CASSLDLTDTQYF
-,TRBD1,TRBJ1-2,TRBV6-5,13,TGTGCCACTCGGGACAGGGTAAAATATGGCTACACCTTC,CATRDRVKYGYTF
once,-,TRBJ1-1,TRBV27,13,TGTGCCAGCATTCCGCTCCGGGTGACTGAAGCTTTCTTT,CASIPLRVTEAFF
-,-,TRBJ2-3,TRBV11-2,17,TGTGCCAGCAGCCATCCCTCCGACTCGAGTAGCACAGATACGCAGTATTTT,CASSHPSDSSSTDTQYF
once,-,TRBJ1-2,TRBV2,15,TGTGCCAGCAGTGAAGGCCTCGGCGGGCCTTCTGGCTACACCTTC,CASSEGLGGPSGYTF
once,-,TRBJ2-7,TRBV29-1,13,TGCAGCGTTGAGGCAGGGATGGGTCACGAGCAGTACTTC,CSVEAGMGHEQYF
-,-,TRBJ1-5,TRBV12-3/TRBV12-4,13,TGTGCCAGCAGTTTAGCGCTTAGGAAGGCCCAGCATTTT,CASSLALRKAQHF
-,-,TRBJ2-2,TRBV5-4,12,TGTGCCAGCAGCGGATCCTACGGGGAGCTGTTTTTT,CASSGSYGELFF
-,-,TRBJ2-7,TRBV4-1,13,TGCGCCAGCAGCTGGATCTCCCCGGGGGAGCAGTACTTC,CASSWISPGEQYF
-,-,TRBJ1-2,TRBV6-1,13,TGTGCCAGCAGTGAAACCACAGGGTACGGCTACACCTTC,CASSETTGYGYTF
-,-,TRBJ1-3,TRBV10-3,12,TGTGCCATGGGGCCATCTGGAAACACCATATATTTT,CAMGPSGNTIYF
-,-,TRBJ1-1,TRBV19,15,TGTGCCAGTAGTAACGGCATTAGGGATCCCACTGAAGCTTTCTTT,CASSNGIRDPTEAFF
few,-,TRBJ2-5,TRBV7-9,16,TGTGCCAGCAGCTTAGAGTTTTCGGCGGGGGCAGAGACCCAGTACTTC,CASSLEFSAGAETQYF
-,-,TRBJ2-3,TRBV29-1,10,TGCAGCGGTTTCACAGATACGCAGTATTTT,CSGFTDTQYF
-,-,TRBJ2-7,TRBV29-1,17,TGCAGCGTTGTAGGTAGGGTAAAAGGCTCAGTGACCTACGAGCAGTACTTC,CSVVGRVKGSVTYEQYF
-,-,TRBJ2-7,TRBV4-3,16,TGCGCCAGCAGCCAAGATCGAGGCGGGGCGAGTTACGAGCAGTACTTC,CASSQDRGGASYEQYF
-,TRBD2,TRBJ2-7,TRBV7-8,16,TGTGCCAGCAGCTTAGACGTAAGCGGGGACTCCTACGAGCAGTACTTC,CASSLDVSGDSYEQYF
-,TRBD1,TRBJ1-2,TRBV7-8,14,TGTGCCAGCAGCTCAGGGGGACGGGGCTATGGCTACACCTTC,CASSSGGRGYGYTF
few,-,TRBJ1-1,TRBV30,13,TGTGCCTGGAGTGTGGGCATGAACACTGAAGCTTTCTTT,CAWSVGMNTEAFF
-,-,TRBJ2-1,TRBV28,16,TGTGCCAGCAGTTTGGTTGGGGGTACCTCCTACAATGAGCAGTTCTTC,CASSLVGGTSYNEQFF
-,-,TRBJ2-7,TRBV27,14,TGTGCCAGCAGTTTTGGGCTGCACTCCTACGAGCAGTACTTC,CASSFGLHSYEQYF
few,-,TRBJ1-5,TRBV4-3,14,TGCGCCAGCAGCCCCGGGGAGGGGGTCCAGCCCCAGCATTTT,CASSPGEGVQPQHF
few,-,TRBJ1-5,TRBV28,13,TGTGCCAGCAGTCAGGATGGCAATCAGCCCCAGCATTTT,CASSQDGNQPQHF
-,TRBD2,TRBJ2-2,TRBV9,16,TGTGCCAGCAGCGCACTAGCGGGGGGGCGCGGCGGGGAGCTGTTTTTT,CASSALAGGRGGELFF
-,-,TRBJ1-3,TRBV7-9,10,TGTGCCTCCGGTGGAAACACCATATATTTT,CASGGNTIYF
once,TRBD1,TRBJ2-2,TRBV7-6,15,TGTGCCAGCAGCTCCGGGACAGGGGACACCGGGGAGCTGTTTTTT,CASSSGTGDTGELFF
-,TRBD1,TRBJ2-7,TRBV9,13,TGTGCCAGCAGCGGAGGGACAGGGGTCGAGCAGTACTTC,CASSGGTGVEQYF